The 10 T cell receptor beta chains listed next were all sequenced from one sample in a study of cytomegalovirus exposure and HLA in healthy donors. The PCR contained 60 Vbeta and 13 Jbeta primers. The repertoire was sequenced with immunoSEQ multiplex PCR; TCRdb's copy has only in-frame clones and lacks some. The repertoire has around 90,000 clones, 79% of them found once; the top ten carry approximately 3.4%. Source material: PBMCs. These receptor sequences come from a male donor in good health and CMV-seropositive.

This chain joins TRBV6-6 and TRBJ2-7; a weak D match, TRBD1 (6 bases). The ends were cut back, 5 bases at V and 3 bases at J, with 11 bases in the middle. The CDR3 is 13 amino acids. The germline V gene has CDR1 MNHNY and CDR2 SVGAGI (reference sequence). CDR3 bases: TGTGCCAGCAGTCGCGGACAGTACTACGAGCAGTACTTC. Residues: CASSRGQYYEQYF.

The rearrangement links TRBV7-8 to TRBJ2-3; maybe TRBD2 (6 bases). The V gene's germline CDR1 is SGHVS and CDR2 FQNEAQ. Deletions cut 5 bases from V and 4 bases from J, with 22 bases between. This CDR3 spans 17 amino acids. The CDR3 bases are TGTGCCAGCAGCCCGACGACGGACGGGGAGGACGCAGATACGCAGTATTTT. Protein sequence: CASSPTTDGEDADTQYF. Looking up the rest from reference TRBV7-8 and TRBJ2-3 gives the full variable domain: GAGVSQSPRYKVAKRGQDVALRCDPISGHVSLFWYQQALGQGPEFLTYFQNEAQLDKSGLPSDRFFAERPEGSVSTLKIQRTQQEDSAVYLCASSPTTDGEDADTQYFGPGTRLTVL.

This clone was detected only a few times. CDR3 nucleotide sequence: TGCGCCAGCAGCTTGGAAGGCAGGGCGGGAGTAGGAGCTTTCTTT. Amino acids: CASSLEGRAGVGAFF. The rearrangement links TRBV5-1 to TRBJ1-1; D may be TRBD1 (5 bases). V was trimmed by 0 bases and J by 10 bases, leaving 19 bases between them. There are 15 residues in the CDR3. Looked up from germline, CDR1 is SGHRS and CDR2 is YFSETQ.

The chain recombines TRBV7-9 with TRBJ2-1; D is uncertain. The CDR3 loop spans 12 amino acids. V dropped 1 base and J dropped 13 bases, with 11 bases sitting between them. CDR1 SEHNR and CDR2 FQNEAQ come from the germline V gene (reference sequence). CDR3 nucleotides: TGTGCCAGCAGCTTAGGCGAGTCTTCTCAGTTCTTC. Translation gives CASSLGESSQFF. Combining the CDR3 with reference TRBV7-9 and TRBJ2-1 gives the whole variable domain DTGVSQNPRHKITKRGQNVTFRCDPISEHNRLYWYRQTLGQGPEFLTYFQNEAQLEKSRLLSDRFSAERPKGSFSTLEIQRTEQGDSAMYLCASSLGESSQFFGPGTRLTVL.

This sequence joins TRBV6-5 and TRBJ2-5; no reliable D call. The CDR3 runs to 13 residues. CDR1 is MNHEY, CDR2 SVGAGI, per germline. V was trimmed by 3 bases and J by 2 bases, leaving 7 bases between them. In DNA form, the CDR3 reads TGTGCCAGCAGTTATCAGATGCAAGAGACCCAGTACTTC. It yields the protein CASSYQMQETQYF.

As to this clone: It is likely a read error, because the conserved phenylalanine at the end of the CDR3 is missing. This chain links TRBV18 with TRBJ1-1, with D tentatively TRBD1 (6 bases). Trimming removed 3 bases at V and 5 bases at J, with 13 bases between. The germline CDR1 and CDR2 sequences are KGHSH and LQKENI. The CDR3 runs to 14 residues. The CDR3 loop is CASSPRTVETEAFS. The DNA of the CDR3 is TGTGCCAGCTCACCTCGGACAGTTGAGACTGAAGCTTTCTCT.

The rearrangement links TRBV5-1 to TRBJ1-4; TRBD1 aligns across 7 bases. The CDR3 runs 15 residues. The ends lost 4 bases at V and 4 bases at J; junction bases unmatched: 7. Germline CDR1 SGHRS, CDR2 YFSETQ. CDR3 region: CASSPQQGSNEKLFF. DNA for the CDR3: TGCGCCAGCAGCCCGCAACAGGGGAGTAATGAAAAACTGTTTTTT.

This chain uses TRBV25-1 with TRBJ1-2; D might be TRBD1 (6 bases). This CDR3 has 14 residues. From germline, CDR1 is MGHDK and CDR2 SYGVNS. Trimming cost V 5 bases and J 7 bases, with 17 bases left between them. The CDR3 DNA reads TGTGCCAGCAGTAGCCGGACAGATTCGCGTGGCTACACCTTC. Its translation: CASSSRTDSRGYTF.

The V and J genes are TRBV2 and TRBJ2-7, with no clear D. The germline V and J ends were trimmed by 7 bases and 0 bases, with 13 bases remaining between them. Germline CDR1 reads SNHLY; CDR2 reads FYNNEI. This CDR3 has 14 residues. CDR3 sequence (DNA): TGTGCCAGCAAGCAGGATGGAAGCTCCTACGAGCAGTACTTC. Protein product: CASKQDGSSYEQYF.

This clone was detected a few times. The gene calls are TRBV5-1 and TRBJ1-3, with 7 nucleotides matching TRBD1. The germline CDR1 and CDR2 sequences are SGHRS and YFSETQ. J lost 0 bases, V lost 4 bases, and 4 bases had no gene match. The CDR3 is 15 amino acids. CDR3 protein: CASSPGQSSGNTIYF. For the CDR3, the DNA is TGCGCCAGCAGCCCGGGACAGAGCTCTGGAAACACCATATATTTT.